These 7 T cell receptor beta chains share one sample of origin, sequenced in a study of T cells in Graves' hyperthyroidism and ophthalmopathy. Researchers took RNA transcripts and amplified the TCR beta CDR3 regions from them. Primed by the HTBI set, a first-round RT-PCR was run on the TCR CDR3. MiXCR, run by TCRdb on the multiplex PCR reads, gives a single entry per CDR3 protein. The sample includes under 350,000 distinct CDR3 sequences, about 14% seen only once; the top ten take approximately 8.6%. What was sequenced was blood. The source is a woman aged 25 to 39 with Graves' hyperthyroidism that later progressed to Graves' ophthalmopathy.

This clonotype was observed many times. J is TRBJ2-3 and V is TRBV3-1, with 8 bases fitting TRBD2. Trimming at V came to 0 bases and at J to 3 bases, leaving 5 bases not matched to a gene. Germline assignment: CDR1 LGHDT and CDR2 YNNKEL (reference sequence). The CDR3 consists of 16 residues. CDR3 in amino acids: CASSQEEGGRTDTQYF. In DNA, the CDR3 is TGTGCCAGCAGCCAAGAAGAAGGCGGGAGGACAGATACGCAGTATTTT.

J is TRBJ2-1 and V is TRBV7-9, with D unresolved. The V end was cut by 5 bases, the J end by 2 bases, with 13 bases between. CDR3 length equals 15 residues. CDR1 and CDR2 from the germline V gene are SEHNR and FQNEAQ (reference sequence). CDR3 protein: CASSHSERAYNEQFF. The CDR3 bases are TGTGCCAGCAGCCACAGCGAAAGGGCCTACAATGAGCAGTTCTTC.

The J gene is TRBJ2-3, the V gene TRBV10-3; 12 bases align to TRBD2. This CDR3 contains 14 residues. Germline V gene sequence: CDR1 ENHRY, CDR2 SYGVKD. V gave up 10 bases and J gave up 3 bases; unmatched junction bases: 5. CDR3 bases: TGTGCCACCCTGACTAGCGGGAGAACAGATACGCAGTATTTT. This sequence encodes CATLTSGRTDTQYF.

This clonotype was detected many times. This sequence joins TRBV19 and TRBJ2-1, with D perhaps matching TRBD1 or TRBD2 (5 bases each). The CDR3 totals 13 residues. Germline-derived CDR1 and CDR2 are LNHDA and SQIVND (reference sequence). V dropped 4 bases and J dropped 10 bases, with 14 bases sitting between them. Here the CDR3 reads CASSRRGSSEQFF. Written as DNA, the CDR3 is TGTGCCAGTAGTAGACGGGGCTCTTCGGAGCAGTTCTTC.

This clonotype was counted at least ten times. The V call is TRBV30, the J call TRBJ2-3; D ambiguous. The length of the CDR3 is 13 residues. The ends were cut back, 2 bases at V and 9 bases at J, with 15 bases in the middle. Germline CDR1 reads GTSNPN; CDR2 reads SVGIG (reference sequence). The CDR3 DNA follows: TGTGCCTGGAGTAAGACTCCCGCCCGGACGCAGTATTTT. Its translation is CAWSKTPARTQYF.

Comments on this clonotype: This clone may be a read error of a much larger clone one base away. J is TRBJ2-1 and V is TRBV29-1; 11 nucleotides agree with TRBD2. The CDR3 runs to 16 residues. V shed 4 bases, J shed 6 bases, and the junction held 11 bases outside the gene matches. Germline V gives CDR1 SQVTM, CDR2 ANQGSEA. Here the CDR3 reads CSVGFSVAGGGNEQFF. The CDR3 bases are TGCAGCGTTGGGTTTTCGGTAGCGGGAGGGGGCAATGAGCAGTTCTTC.

In its sample, this clonotype was seen many times. The J gene is TRBJ2-5, the V gene TRBV7-2; D might be TRBD1 or TRBD2, each matching 5 bases. Germline V gene sequence: CDR1 SGHTA, CDR2 FQGNSA. This CDR3 spans 15 amino acids. The germline V and J ends were trimmed by 5 bases and 5 bases, with 18 bases remaining between them. This CDR3 reads CASSLGAGGDETQYF. The CDR3, as DNA: TGTGCCAGCAGCCTAGGGGCGGGTGGGGATGAGACCCAGTACTTC. Full variable domain (remainder filled in from reference TRBV7-2 and TRBJ2-5): GAGVSQSPSNKVTEKGKDVELRCDPISGHTALYWYRQSLGQGLEFLIYFQGNSAPDKSGLPSDRFSAERTGGSVSTLTIQRTQQEDSAVYLCASSLGAGGDETQYFGPGTRLLVL.